This entry lists 18 T cell receptor beta chains sequenced from one sample in a study of T-cell reconstitution after alpha-beta-depleted transplantation in children. The library targeted TCRbeta and was prepared with unique molecular identifiers. TCRdb analysed the PCR reads with MiXCR anew, one entry per CDR3 protein. The repertoire has 150,000 to 250,000 distinct CDR3 sequences, around 5.9% of them found once; the top ten carry around 4.3%. The sequenced sample was PBMCs, obtained before TCRalphabeta/CD19-depleted stem cell transplant. These receptor sequences come from a girl younger than two with combined immunodeficiency, due to receive a stem cell transplant.

This clonotype was picked up many times. The V gene is TRBV3-1, the J gene TRBJ2-1; D is unresolved. CDR1 and CDR2 from the germline V gene are LGHDT and YNNKEL (reference sequence). The CDR3 consists of 18 residues. V dropped 4 bases and J dropped 5 bases, with 24 bases sitting between them. The CDR3 is CASSPPKRRWLGNNEQFF. DNA for the CDR3: TGTGCCAGCAGCCCCCCGAAGAGAAGGTGGTTGGGGAACAATGAGCAGTTCTTC.

There are a few counts of this clonotype. The CDR3 protein is CASSPVQASYEQYF. The CDR3 coding sequence is TGCGCCAGCAGCCCCGTCCAGGCGTCCTACGAGCAGTACTTC. V gene TRBV5-1 combines with J gene TRBJ2-7, with no clear D. Between the trimmed V and J ends, which lost 4 bases and 1 base, there was a span of 12 bases. CDR1 and CDR2 from the germline V gene are SGHRS and YFSETQ. The CDR3 has 14 amino acids.

This clonotype was seen many times. The V gene is TRBV12-3 or TRBV12-4, the J gene TRBJ2-7, with 7 bases identical to TRBD1. The CDR3 extends over 16 amino acids. After removal of 11 bases from V and 3 bases from J, the junction contained 19 bases not matched to a gene. CDR3: CAVGRPGGGLIYEQYF. As DNA, the CDR3 is TGTGCCGTAGGAAGACCAGGGGGTGGCCTCATCTACGAGCAGTACTTC.

At least ten counts were recorded for this clonotype. Written as DNA, the CDR3 is TGCAGTGCTAGAGGATCGAGGGGATCCCTCTATGGCTACACCTTC. Translating gives CSARGSRGSLYGYTF. J is TRBJ1-2 and V is TRBV20-1; perhaps TRBD1 as D (5 bases). V was trimmed by 1 base and J by 4 bases, leaving 16 bases between them. This CDR3 has 15 residues. CDR1 DFQATT and CDR2 SNEGSKA come from the germline V gene (reference sequence).

In its sample, this clonotype was seen a few times. This chain links TRBV7-9 with TRBJ1-3; D might be TRBD1 (6 bases). This CDR3 is built from 15 residues. V lost 3 bases, J lost 0 bases, and 9 bases lay in between. The V gene's germline CDR1 is SEHNR and CDR2 FQNEAQ (reference sequence). The CDR3 nucleotides read TGTGCCAGCAGCTTGGGGGGCGTCTCTGGAAACACCATATATTTT. Residues: CASSLGGVSGNTIYF.

This clonotype was counted ten times or more. This rearrangement joins TRBV11-2 to TRBJ1-4; D unclear. This CDR3 region has 15 residues. Trimming shortened V by 5 bases and J by 4 bases, and 14 bases separated the two germline ends. Germline CDR1 SGHAT, CDR2 FQNNGV. In DNA form, the CDR3 reads TGTGCCAGCAGCCCCCTCCGGGCCCTTAATGAAAAACTGTTTTTT. Its protein is CASSPLRALNEKLFF.

This clonotype came up many times. The rearrangement joins TRBV12-3 or TRBV12-4 to TRBJ2-7; D gene unclear. V was cut by 1 base and J by 6 bases, with 10 bases left in between. The CDR3 has 13 amino acids. Here the CDR3 DNA reads TGTGCCAGCAGTTTAGGGCAGGTGGGCGAGCAGTACTTC. It is translated as CASSLGQVGEQYF.

This clonotype has ten or more counts. The rearrangement links TRBV12-3 or TRBV12-4 to TRBJ2-3, with TRBD1 as a possible D gene (6 bases). V was clipped by 3 bases and J by 10 bases, with 14 bases between them. CDR3 size: 13 residues. The CDR3 region has the DNA TGTGCCAGCAGTTTCGGCTCCTCAGGGGCGCAGTATTTT. Amino acids: CASSFGSSGAQYF.

At least ten counts were recorded for this clonotype. The CDR3 spells CSVADRAFYEQYF. The CDR3 nucleotides read TGCAGCGTGGCGGACAGGGCCTTCTACGAGCAGTACTTC. The genes are TRBV29-1 and TRBJ2-7, with TRBD1 identical over 8 bases. With 6 bases clipped from V and 3 bases from J, the junction kept 7 bases outside the gene matches. The CDR3 runs 13 residues. CDR1 and CDR2 (germline): SQVTM, ANQGSEA.

This clonotype was seen ten or more times. This CDR3 is CASSPPLKMASEDRLNTEAFF. CDR3 in DNA: TGTGCCAGCAGCCCACCTCTAAAAATGGCGTCCGAGGACAGACTGAACACTGAAGCTTTCTTT. The rearrangement uses TRBV13 and TRBJ1-1, with D perhaps TRBD1 (6 bases). In germline, CDR1 is PRHDT, CDR2 FYEKMQ (reference sequence). V was cut by 5 bases and J by 0 bases, with 31 bases left in between. This CDR3 spans 21 amino acids.

In its sample, this clonotype was seen a few times. The V and J genes are TRBV29-1 and TRBJ2-3; TRBD2 agrees at 8 bases. This CDR3 spans 14 amino acids. Trimming took 7 bases from V and 6 from J; bases not matched to a gene: 12. Germline V CDR1 and CDR2: SQVTM, ANQGSEA. The CDR3 nucleotides are TGCAGCGGACTCAACGGGAGGGCCTGGGATACGCAGTATTTT. Its translation: CSGLNGRAWDTQYF.

This clonotype was recorded at least ten times. This chain connects TRBV7-9 to TRBJ2-1; D is uncertain. V was pared by 3 bases and J by 3 bases, with 12 bases between. CDR3 length: 15 residues. Germline V gene data show CDR1 as SEHNR and CDR2 as FQNEAQ (reference sequence). The CDR3 protein is CASSFPAKIYNEQFF. The DNA for the CDR3 is TGTGCCAGCAGCTTTCCAGCTAAGATCTACAATGAGCAGTTCTTC.

This clonotype was seen ten or more times. The rearrangement links TRBV7-8 to TRBJ2-3, with unresolved D. The CDR3 contains 16 residues. The V end lost 5 bases, the J end lost 4 bases, and 19 bases lay between the germline ends. CDR1 and CDR2 (germline): SGHVS, FQNEAQ. The CDR3 loop reads CASSTSRIPAPDTQYF. For the CDR3, the DNA is TGTGCCAGCAGCACCTCGCGGATCCCCGCCCCAGATACGCAGTATTTT.

This clonotype was counted at least ten times. The V gene is TRBV20-1, the J gene TRBJ2-6; D is undetermined. Per the germline V gene, CDR1 is DFQATT and CDR2 is SNEGSKA (reference sequence). This CDR3 region has 13 residues. CDR3 region: CSARIAGANVLTF. The CDR3 DNA follows: TGCAGCGCTCGCATTGCCGGGGCCAACGTCCTGACTTTC.

This clonotype was observed at least ten times. The CDR3 sequence is CASSYSGGAQEQFF. CDR3 coding DNA: TGTGCCAGCAGCTATAGCGGGGGGGCCCAGGAGCAGTTCTTC. The V gene is TRBV5-6, the J gene TRBJ2-1; 11 bases line up with TRBD2. With 3 bases clipped from V and 10 bases from J, the junction kept 6 bases outside the gene matches. The CDR3 loop spans 14 amino acids. Germline CDR1 SGHDT, CDR2 YYEEEE. The whole variable domain, filled in from reference TRBV5-6 and TRBJ2-1, reads DAGVTQSPTHLIKTRGQQVTLRCSPKSGHDTVSWYQQALGQGPQFIFQYYEEEERQRGNFPDRFSGHQFPNYSSELNVNALLLGDSALYLCASSYSGGAQEQFFGPGTRLTVL.

A remark on this clonotype: The junction departs from germline at one end; a sequencing error may be responsible. The chain is built from TRBV29-1 and TRBJ2-3; TRBD2 aligns across 8 bases. In germline, CDR1 is SQVTM, CDR2 ANQGSEA. The CDR3 is made up of 13 amino acids. The CDR3: CSVDLWSGSDSVF. The DNA for the CDR3 is TGCAGCGTTGATCTATGGAGCGGGAGTGATTCTGTTTTT.

This clonotype was seen many times. The J gene is TRBJ1-5, the V gene TRBV28; D remains unclear. In germline, CDR1 is MDHEN, CDR2 SYDVKM. V was pared by 5 bases and J by 10 bases, with 12 bases between. The CDR3 has 12 amino acids. CDR3 sequence reads: CASSRSNLPQHF. CDR3 DNA sequence: TGTGCCAGCAGTCGATCTAATTTACCCCAGCATTTT.

This clonotype has a count of ten or more. V is TRBV9 and J is TRBJ2-1; D gene uncertain. Per germline, CDR1 SGDLS and CDR2 YYNGEE. The CDR3 is made up of 13 amino acids. The V end was cut by 1 base, the J end by 15 bases, with 17 bases between. CDR3 nucleotides: TGTGCCAGCAGCGTAAGATCCGGCTATACGCCGTTCTTC. Its protein is CASSVRSGYTPFF. The full variable domain, with the rest looked up from reference TRBV9 and TRBJ2-1, is DSGVTQTPKHLITATGQRVTLRCSPRSGDLSVYWYQQSLDQGLQFLIQYYNGEERAKGNILERFSAQQFPDLHSELNLSSLELGDSALYFCASSVRSGYTPFFGPGTRLTVL.